Here is one TCR beta chain with its context. Profiled with immunoSEQ multiplex PCR; TCRdb holds only in-frame clones, not every one. The sample yields 500,000 to 600,000 clones, 85% to 90% seen once. Germline V gives CDR1 SGHKS, CDR2 YYEKEE (reference sequence). The CDR3 is 16 residues long. The V and J ends lost 4 bases and 5 bases, in that order; junction bases with no gene match: 13. The data were taken from a study of blood T cell repertoires in COVID-19. This sequence joins TRBV5-5 and TRBJ2-5; 8 bases match TRBD1. The sequenced material came from peripheral blood. This TCR derives from a woman between 50 and 59 years old with COVID-19, enrolled during active disease. The CDR3 protein is CASSPTPTRGRETQYF. The CDR3 bases are TGTGCCAGCAGCCCGACCCCCACCAGGGGGCGGGAGACCCAGTACTTC.